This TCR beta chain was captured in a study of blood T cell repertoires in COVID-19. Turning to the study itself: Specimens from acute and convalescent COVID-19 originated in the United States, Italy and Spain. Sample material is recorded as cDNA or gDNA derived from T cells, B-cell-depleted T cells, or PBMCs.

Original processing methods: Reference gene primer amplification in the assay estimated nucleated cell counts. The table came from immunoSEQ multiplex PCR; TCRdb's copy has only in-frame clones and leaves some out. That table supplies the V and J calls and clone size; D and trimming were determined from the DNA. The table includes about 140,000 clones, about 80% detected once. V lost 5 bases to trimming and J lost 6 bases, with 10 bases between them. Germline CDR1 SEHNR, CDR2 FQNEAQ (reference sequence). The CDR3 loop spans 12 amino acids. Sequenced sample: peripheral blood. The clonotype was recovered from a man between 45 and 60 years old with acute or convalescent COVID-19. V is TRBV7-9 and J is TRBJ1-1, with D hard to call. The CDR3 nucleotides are TGTGCCAGCAGCCCCCCAGGCTCTGAAGCTTTCTTT. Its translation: CASSPPGSEAFF.